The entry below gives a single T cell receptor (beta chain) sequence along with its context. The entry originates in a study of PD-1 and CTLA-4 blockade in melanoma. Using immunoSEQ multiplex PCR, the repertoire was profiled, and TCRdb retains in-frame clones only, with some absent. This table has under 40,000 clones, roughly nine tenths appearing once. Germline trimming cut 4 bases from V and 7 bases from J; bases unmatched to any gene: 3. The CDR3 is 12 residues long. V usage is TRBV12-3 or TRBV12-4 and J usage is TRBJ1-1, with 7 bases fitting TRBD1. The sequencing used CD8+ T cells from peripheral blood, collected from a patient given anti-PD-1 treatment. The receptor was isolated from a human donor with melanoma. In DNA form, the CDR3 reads TGTGCCAGCAGTTCACAGGGGAATGAAGCTTTCTTT. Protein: CASSSQGNEAFF.